This TCR beta chain stems from a study of beta chain features in type 1 diabetes. General observations from the study: cDNA-based reads could over-represent cells with high TCR expression. Unsettled here was the matter of whether HLA type influences TCRB rearrangement. PCR might preferentially amplify shorter templates, equally in patients and controls. Within each of all four CD4+ subsets, Type 1 diabetes patients had TCRB CDR3s that were moderately but significantly shorter.

As concerns this clone: The antigen remains undetermined.

cDNA synthesis used the whole RNA isolate, giving expressed TCRB sequences. The table came from immunoSEQ multiplex PCR; TCRdb's copy has only in-frame clones and leaves some out. Of about 26,000 clones in the sample, around half were seen once. The CDR3 is 13 amino acids. Trimming took 1 base from V and 3 from J, leaving 7 bases between them. The germline CDR1 and CDR2 sequences are MGHRA and YSYEKL. The genes are TRBV4-1 and TRBJ2-7; TRBD2 might be the D (5 bases). Sequencing input: stem cell memory CD4+ T cells from blood. The clonotype was recovered from a man younger than 40 with type 1 diabetes. The CDR3 loop is CASSQGGDYEQYF. CDR3 nucleotide sequence: TGCGCCAGCAGCCAAGGGGGAGACTACGAGCAGTACTTC.